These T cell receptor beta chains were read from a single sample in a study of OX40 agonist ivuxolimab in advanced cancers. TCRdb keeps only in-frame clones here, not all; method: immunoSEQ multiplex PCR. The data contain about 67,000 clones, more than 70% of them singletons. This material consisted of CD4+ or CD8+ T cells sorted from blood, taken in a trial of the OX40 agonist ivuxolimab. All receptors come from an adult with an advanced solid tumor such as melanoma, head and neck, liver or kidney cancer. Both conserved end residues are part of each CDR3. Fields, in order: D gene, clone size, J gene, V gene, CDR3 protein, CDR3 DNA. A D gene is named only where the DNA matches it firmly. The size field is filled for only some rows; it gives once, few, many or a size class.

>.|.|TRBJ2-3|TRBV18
CASSPDGFSTDTQYF
TGTGCCAGCTCACCAGACGGATTTAGCACAGATACGCAGTATTTT
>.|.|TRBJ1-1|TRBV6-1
CASSEGPHTEAFF
TGTGCCAGCAGTGAAGGGCCTCACACTGAAGCTTTCTTT
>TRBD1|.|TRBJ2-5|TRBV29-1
CSVLEWRTGTGPYF
TGCAGCGTCCTGGAATGGCGGACCGGGACAGGGCCGTACTTC
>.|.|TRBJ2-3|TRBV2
CASIPTGGPTDTQYF
TGTGCCAGCATCCCCACGGGGGGCCCCACAGATACGCAGTATTTT
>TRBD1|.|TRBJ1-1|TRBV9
CASSVTGSGAEAFF
TGTGCCAGCAGCGTGACAGGGAGTGGGGCTGAAGCTTTCTTT
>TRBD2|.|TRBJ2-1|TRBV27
CASSLFGTSPPYNEQFF
TGTGCCAGCAGTTTATTTGGGACTAGCCCACCCTACAATGAGCAGTTCTTC
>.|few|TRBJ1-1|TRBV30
CAWSLFGRGNTEAFF
TGTGCCTGGAGTCTGTTCGGCCGTGGAAACACTGAAGCTTTCTTT
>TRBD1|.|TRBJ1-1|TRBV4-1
CASSQVQLQGGNTEAFF
TGCGCCAGCAGCCAAGTTCAGCTTCAGGGGGGGAACACTGAAGCTTTCTTT
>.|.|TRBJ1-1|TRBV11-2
CASTLMNTEAFF
TGTGCCAGCACGCTTATGAACACTGAAGCTTTCTTT
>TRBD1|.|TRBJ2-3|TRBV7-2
CASSPGQGASDTQYF
TGTGCCAGCAGCCCCGGACAGGGGGCCTCAGATACGCAGTATTTT